This TCR beta chain appears in the sequencing data of a study of CD8+CD57+ T cells in acquired aplastic anemia. Study information: Quantities of DNA derived from sorted CD4+ and CD8+ cells averaged around 3 ug.

Patients picked for sequencing had shown CD8+CD57+ cell expansion detected by flow cytometry. At blood sampling, none of the patients had yet received therapy. The study's findings and limits: The study found no significant CD8+ Simpson's diversity difference between patients and controls. Shared by patients and controls, twenty-nine CD8+ CDR3s were abundant in patients.

TCR beta VDJ and CDR3 profiles were obtained from a genomic DNA template. MiXCR was run by TCRdb on the reads, yielding one entry per CDR3 protein. The table records approximately 470,000 distinct CDR3 sequences, over 25% of them present only once. V lost 0 bases, J lost 6 bases, and 22 bases lay in between. The CDR3 extends over 17 amino acids. Germline V lookup: CDR1 SGDLS, CDR2 YYNGEE. This clonotype has more than one count but fewer than ten. Its antigen is currently unknown. The chain links TRBV9 to TRBJ2-7; possible D gene TRBD1, 6 bases. The sequence came from a human donor with aplastic anemia. The sequenced sample consisted of sorted CD4+, CD8+, or CD8+CD57+ T cells (not recorded which) from PBMCs. Here the CDR3 reads CASSVGSLGQGLGEQYF. Here the CDR3 DNA reads TGTGCCAGCAGCGTAGGTTCTTTAGGGCAGGGGCTCGGCGAGCAGTACTTC.